This T cell receptor (beta chain) derives from a study of T-cell memory formation after mild COVID-19 (TCRdb year 2021). With regard to the full study: TCR sequence clusters from the two donors were found to be largely donor specific. In a couple of donors, T-cell clones that expanded and contracted after mild COVID-19 were followed by sequencing TCRalpha and TCRbeta repertoires longitudinally. Two young, previously healthy adult volunteers made up the cohort, one male and one female.

Sequencing was carried out with an Illumina NovaSeq 6000. cDNA libraries for TCRalpha and TCRbeta were prepared by 5'RACE using constant-segment primers, with sample barcodes and unique molecular identifiers added. RNA was extracted from every sample with Trizol reagent. The libraries were amplified in two PCR steps, and the second step added a second sample barcode and Illumina TruSeq adapters. Libraries were sequenced on an Illumina NovaSeq with 2 x 150 bp paired-end reads. The study's own analysis went as follows. Reads were demultiplexed and collapsed into UMI-guided consensus sequences with migec v1.2.7. Using mixcr v2.1.11, UMI consensuses were aligned to TRA and TRB V and J templates and then assembled into clonotypes. Clonotypes were classified as expanded or contracted when called significant by both edgeR and NoisET, with noise models trained on biological replicates. For edgeR calls, a false discovery rate-adjusted p below 0.01 and a log2 fold-change threshold of 1 were applied. As an exploratory analysis of dynamics, max-normalized trajectories of the 1000 most abundant clonotypes were examined by PCA with hierarchical clustering. The CD4 or CD8 phenotype of responding clones was assigned using the separately sequenced CD4+ and CD8+ repertoires. The raw public reads went through TCRdb reprocessing: fastp at Q25, MiXCR clone calling, in-frame beta chains kept. A single entry per CDR3 protein holds the most common genes and DNA from its merged rows. The V and J calls, along with clone size, are taken from TCRdb and not from the paper's own processing. The sample has 470,000 or so distinct CDR3 sequences on record, roughly 17% of them singletons. Under 25% of the sample is taken by the ten largest.

Counted from cysteine to phenylalanine, this CDR3 has 13 amino acids. Only the CDR3 part of the read is kept: 39 bases, read in frame from the first base. Between the V and J ends, shortened by 4 bases and 6 bases respectively, the junction contains 12 bases. CDR1 and CDR2 were assigned from the germline V gene as SGHAT and FQNNGV. Ficoll-Paque density gradient centrifugation was the method used to isolate PBMCs. Regarding this clonotype: This clone's antigen is unknown. Base quality data are lacking; no much larger clone is found one base away.

Results the study describes overall, beyond this receptor: Some responding clones were detected in pre-infection memory, suggesting pre-existing cross-reactive memory T cells joined the SARS-CoV-2 response. Contracting CD4+ clones were located mainly in the CM and EM memory subsets, whereas CD8+ clones were found to be enriched in EMRA. SARS-CoV-2 specificity was not confirmed for the second-wave clones peaking on day 37. Clones contracting from day 15 to 85 had balanced CD4/CD8 phenotypes, while a second wave expanding from day 15 to 37 was biased towards CD4+. Only two mild cases were covered in the study, and larger cohorts including severe cases with pre-infection samples were considered necessary.

This sequence originates from a man younger than 35 who had mild COVID-19 (a few samples of this study predate the infection). The sample titles of this study are shuffled in the database, so cell type and time point are left out; the donor was told from shared clones. Sequencing was performed on PBMCs or a T cell subset sorted from them (not recorded which). The chain joins TRBV11-2 to TRBJ1-1, with the D gene not confidently named. DNA sequence: TGTGCCAGCAGCTCTCAGGAGGGCTCTGAAGCTTTCTTT. Its amino acids are CASSSQEGSEAFF. The CDR3, completed at both ends by the reference TRBV11-2 and TRBJ1-1 genes, gives the full variable domain EAGVAQSPRYKIIEKRQSVAFWCNPISGHATLYWYQQILGQGPKLLIQFQNNGVVDDSQLPKDRFSAERLKGVDSTLKIQPAKLEDSAVYLCASSSQEGSEAFFGQGTRLTVV.